The 28 T cell receptor beta chains given below trace back to one sample, sequenced in a study of early T cells in non-severe SARS-CoV-2 infection. One entry per CDR3 protein results from TCRdb running MiXCR on the 5' RACE reads. The sample holds 52,000 or so distinct CDR3 sequences, under 15% seen once. Specimen: whole blood. The source of these receptors is an adult who was a healthcare worker with PCR-confirmed SARS-CoV-2 infection or an uninfected control (not recorded which).

The sample holds a few counts of this clonotype. V gene TRBV30 combines with J gene TRBJ1-6; TRBD1 is a possible D gene (5 bases). CDR3 size: 15 residues. V was pared by 0 bases and J by 6 bases, with 12 bases between. Germline-derived CDR1 and CDR2 are GTSNPN and SVGIG (reference sequence). The CDR3: CAWSVGGGGNSPLHF. Here the CDR3 DNA reads TGTGCCTGGAGTGTTGGGGGGGGAGGTAATTCACCCCTCCACTTT.

The rearrangement joins TRBV14 to TRBJ1-1; 8 nucleotides match TRBD1. This CDR3 region has 15 residues. V shed 4 bases and J 4 bases; nucleotides not matched to a gene: 8. The V gene's germline CDR1 is SGHDN and CDR2 FVKESK. CDR3 DNA sequence: TGTGCCAGCAGCCCGAAACAGGGGGGATCCACTGAAGCTTTCTTT. Its protein product is CASSPKQGGSTEAFF.

This clonotype was detected a few times. The V and J genes are TRBV28 and TRBJ2-3; D possibly matches TRBD1 or TRBD2 (5 bases each). Germline loops: CDR1 MDHEN, CDR2 SYDVKM. V gave up 6 bases and J gave up 2 bases, with 18 bases separating them. The CDR3 is made up of 16 amino acids. The CDR3 is CASSAWVGDDTDTQYF. The CDR3 DNA is TGTGCCAGCAGCGCTTGGGTGGGGGATGACACAGATACGCAGTATTTT.

This clonotype was picked up a small number of times. The genes are TRBV7-2 and TRBJ2-3; TRBD2 aligns across 12 bases. The CDR3 runs to 16 residues. The junction had 9 bases not matched to a gene; V was cut back by 5 bases and J by 6 bases. The germline V gene has CDR1 SGHTA and CDR2 FQGNSA. The CDR3 DNA follows: TGTGCCAGCAGCCTTCTAGCGGGGGGGTCAATGGATACGCAGTATTTT. Its protein is CASSLLAGGSMDTQYF.

This chain joins TRBV9 and TRBJ2-6; weak D call: TRBD2 (6 bases). V lost 6 bases to trimming and J lost 0 bases, with 28 bases between them. CDR3 length: 21 amino acids. The germline CDR1 and CDR2 sequences are SGDLS and YYNGEE. The CDR3 DNA is TGTGCCAGCACCCATAAGGAGGGGCAAACCTTGGGGTCCTCTGGGGCCAACGTCCTGACTTTC. Translation gives CASTHKEGQTLGSSGANVLTF.

The V gene is TRBV2, the J gene TRBJ1-1, with 8 bases fitting TRBD1. The ends lost 6 bases at V and 0 bases at J; junction bases unmatched: 3. Germline CDR1 is SNHLY and CDR2 is FYNNEI. CDR3 length: 14 amino acids. CDR3 bases: TGTGCCAGCAGGGCGGACAGGGTGAACACTGAAGCTTTCTTT. This sequence encodes CASRADRVNTEAFF.

The chain recombines TRBV20-1 with TRBJ2-5, with D perhaps given as TRBD1 or TRBD2 (6 bases each). The ends were cut back, 4 bases at V and 4 bases at J, with 13 bases in the middle. This CDR3 has 13 amino acids. The germline CDR1 and CDR2 sequences are DFQATT and SNEGSKA (reference sequence). This CDR3 reads CSATEGGSETQYF. The DNA of the CDR3 is TGCAGTGCTACGGAGGGGGGTTCAGAGACCCAGTACTTC.

This clonotype came up many times. This chain uses TRBV27 with TRBJ2-7; tentatively, D is TRBD2 (5 bases). The CDR3 has 15 amino acids. Per the germline V gene, CDR1 is MNHEY and CDR2 is SMNVEV (reference sequence). The V end was cut by 6 bases, the J end by 3 bases, with 18 bases between. The CDR3 region is CASRIRPDGIYEQYF. The CDR3 DNA is TGTGCCAGCAGAATAAGGCCAGACGGGATCTACGAGCAGTACTTC.

In nucleotides, the CDR3 is TGTGCCAGCAGCTTGGCCACAGGGCGCACTGAAGCTTTCTTT. Translation: CASSLATGRTEAFF. V usage is TRBV5-4 and J usage is TRBJ1-1; weak D call: TRBD1 (6 bases). Trimming pared 0 bases from V and 4 bases from J, leaving 10 bases between. Germline V gene data show CDR1 as SGHNT and CDR2 as YYREEE (reference sequence). The CDR3 is 14 residues long.

This clonotype came up a few times. For the CDR3, the DNA is TGTGCCAGCAGTTACCCCCGACAGTACTCCTACGAGCAGTACTTC. Its translation: CASSYPRQYSYEQYF. V usage is TRBV6-2 or TRBV6-3 and J usage is TRBJ2-7, with D possibly TRBD1 on 5 matching bases. Trimming removed 2 bases from V and 0 bases from J, with 11 bases in between. The CDR3 is made up of 15 amino acids. Germline V lookup: CDR1 MNHEY, CDR2 SVGEGT.

The rearrangement joins TRBV29-1 to TRBJ2-2; no firm D call. Trimming left V 3 bases short and J 2 bases short, with 4 bases between. The CDR3 totals 12 residues. The germline V gene has CDR1 SQVTM and CDR2 ANQGSEA. CDR3 sequence: CSVEANTGELFF. The CDR3 bases are TGCAGCGTTGAGGCCAACACCGGGGAGCTGTTTTTT.

The rearrangement uses TRBV7-2 and TRBJ2-1, with D perhaps TRBD1 or TRBD2 (5 bases each). CDR3 length: 15 amino acids. V was cut by 5 bases and J by 2 bases, with 13 bases left in between. In germline, CDR1 is SGHTA, CDR2 FQGNSA. CDR3 sequence reads: CASSRRDAAYNEQFF. CDR3 in DNA: TGTGCCAGCAGCCGACGGGACGCCGCCTACAATGAGCAGTTCTTC.

This chain joins TRBV12-3 or TRBV12-4 and TRBJ2-2, with 10 positions matching TRBD2. Germline trimming cut 5 bases from V and 7 bases from J; bases unmatched to any gene: 4. The CDR3 is made up of 14 amino acids. CDR3: CASSVGTSVGELFF. The CDR3 DNA follows: TGTGCCAGCAGTGTCGGGACTAGCGTCGGGGAGCTGTTTTTT.

The table lists this clonotype with many counts. The chain has TRBV12-3 or TRBV12-4 and TRBJ1-2; 7 bases align to TRBD1. V shed 5 bases and J 3 bases; nucleotides not matched to a gene: 9. The CDR3 consists of 15 residues. The CDR3 DNA reads as TGTGCCAGCAGTCCCAGTTCCGACAGGGACTATGGCTACACCTTC. Translated: CASSPSSDRDYGYTF.

The chain has TRBV5-5 and TRBJ2-5, with 9 bases aligning to TRBD1. Germline trimming cut 4 bases from V and 4 bases from J; bases unmatched to any gene: 8. The germline V gene has CDR1 SGHKS and CDR2 YYEKEE (reference sequence). This CDR3 is built from 15 residues. CDR3 protein: CASSPVGQGGETQYF. The CDR3 DNA reads as TGTGCCAGCAGCCCGGTGGGACAGGGAGGAGAGACCCAGTACTTC.

In its sample, this clonotype was seen a few times. The chain has TRBV29-1 and TRBJ1-1, with 7 bases fitting TRBD1. After removal of 5 bases from V and 1 base from J, the junction contained 1 base not matched to a gene. This CDR3 comprises 12 residues. CDR1 is SQVTM, CDR2 ANQGSEA, per germline. The CDR3 loop reads CSVNRGNTEAFF. The CDR3 nucleotides are TGCAGCGTTAACAGGGGGAACACTGAAGCTTTCTTT.

This clonotype was seen more than once but under ten times. CDR3 loop: CASRGAGSNQPQHF. In DNA, the CDR3 is TGTGCCAGCAGGGGGGCGGGTAGCAATCAGCCCCAGCATTTT. This chain joins TRBV25-1 and TRBJ1-5; weak D call: TRBD1 (6 bases). Trimming pared 6 bases from V and 0 bases from J, leaving 9 bases between. The CDR3 spans 14 residues. Germline V lookup: CDR1 MGHDK, CDR2 SYGVNS.

The chain recombines TRBV5-1 with TRBJ2-2; a weak D match, TRBD1 (5 bases). CDR1 and CDR2 (germline): SGHRS, YFSETQ. This CDR3 has 16 amino acids. The V and J ends lost 1 base and 2 bases respectively, with 12 bases between them. The chain's CDR3 is CASSLTARDNTGELFF. In DNA, the CDR3 is TGCGCCAGCAGCTTGACCGCCAGGGATAACACCGGGGAGCTGTTTTTT.

CDR3 coding DNA: TGTGCCAGCACACAGACAAATTACGAGCAGTACTTC. Translation: CASTQTNYEQYF. The J gene is TRBJ2-7, the V gene TRBV2; D is unresolved. With 7 bases removed from V and 4 bases from J, the gap between germline ends came to 11 bases. Germline V CDR1 and CDR2: SNHLY, FYNNEI. There are 12 residues in the CDR3. The whole variable domain, remainder taken from reference TRBV2 and TRBJ2-7, is EPEVTQTPSHQVTQMGQEVILRCVPISNHLYFYWYRQILGQKVEFLVSFYNNEISEKSEIFDDQFSVERPDGSNFTLKIRSTKLEDSAMYFCASTQTNYEQYFGPGTRLTVT.

This clonotype has at least ten counts. This chain connects TRBV12-3 or TRBV12-4 to TRBJ2-5; 11 nucleotides align to TRBD1. With V trimmed by 5 bases and J by 5 bases, 13 bases remained unmatched. This CDR3 has 17 residues. The chain's CDR3 is CASSPRTGGRPGETQYF. As DNA, the CDR3 is TGTGCCAGCAGTCCCCGGACAGGGGGCCGGCCCGGGGAGACCCAGTACTTC.

This clonotype has more than one count but fewer than ten. The chain links TRBV19 to TRBJ2-3; TRBD2 aligns across 8 bases. Trimming removed 7 bases from V and 2 bases from J; junction bases left unmatched: 14. The CDR3 spans 17 residues. Germline-derived CDR1 and CDR2 are LNHDA and SQIVND (reference sequence). The CDR3 loop is CASTNLRGGGTTDTQYF. For the CDR3, the DNA is TGTGCCAGTACCAATCTTCGCGGCGGGGGGACCACAGATACGCAGTATTTT. The full variable domain, completed using reference TRBV19 and TRBJ2-3, is DGGITQSPKYLFRKEGQNVTLSCEQNLNHDAMYWYRQDPGQGLRLIYYSQIVNDFQKGDIAEGYSVSREKKESFPLTVTSAQKNPTAFYLCASTNLRGGGTTDTQYFGPGTRLTVL.

This rearrangement joins TRBV27 to TRBJ1-2, with TRBD1 identical over 7 bases. CDR1 and CDR2 (germline): MNHEY, SMNVEV (reference sequence). V was pared by 6 bases and J by 4 bases, with 5 bases of the junction left unmatched. This CDR3 region has 13 residues. Written as DNA, the CDR3 is TGTGCCAGCAGCCGTCAGGGGGGCTATGGCTACACCTTC. Its protein is CASSRQGGYGYTF.

This clonotype occurred many times. V gene TRBV20-1 combines with J gene TRBJ1-3; D is possibly TRBD1 (5 bases). The length of the CDR3 is 18 residues. V was trimmed by 3 bases and J by 0 bases, leaving 21 bases between them. Germline V CDR1 and CDR2: DFQATT, SNEGSKA (reference sequence). The CDR3 sequence is CSARPAGPQFVSGNTIYF. The DNA of the CDR3 is TGCAGTGCTAGGCCCGCAGGGCCACAATTCGTCTCTGGAAACACCATATATTTT.

Ten or more counts support this clonotype. The chain joins TRBV30 to TRBJ2-6, with D uncertain. The germline CDR1 and CDR2 sequences are GTSNPN and SVGIG (reference sequence). Trimming took off 3 bases at V and 0 bases at J, with 15 bases between the two ends. The CDR3 has 17 amino acids. The DNA for the CDR3 is TGTGCCTGGAGCCGAAGGCAGCTGAGCTCTGGGGCCAACGTCCTGACTTTC. Its translation is CAWSRRQLSSGANVLTF. The full variable domain, completed using reference TRBV30 and TRBJ2-6, is SQTIHQWPATLVQPVGSPLSLECTVEGTSNPNLYWYRQAAGRGLQLLFYSVGIGQISSEVPQNLSASRPQDRQFILSSKKLLLSDSGFYLCAWSRRQLSSGANVLTFGAGSRLTVL.

This clonotype was detected many times. The rearrangement joins TRBV7-9 to TRBJ2-5; a possible D gene is TRBD1 (7 bases). V was pared by 4 bases and J by 5 bases, with 11 bases between. CDR3 length: 13 amino acids. Germline-derived CDR1 and CDR2 are SEHNR and FQNEAQ (reference sequence). The CDR3 is CASSSGGPETQYF. CDR3 in DNA: TGTGCCAGCAGCTCAGGGGGGCCGGAGACCCAGTACTTC. Together with reference TRBV7-9 and TRBJ2-5, the CDR3 gives the full variable domain: DTGVSQNPRHKITKRGQNVTFRCDPISEHNRLYWYRQTLGQGPEFLTYFQNEAQLEKSRLLSDRFSAERPKGSFSTLEIQRTEQGDSAMYLCASSSGGPETQYFGPGTRLLVL.

V is TRBV19 and J is TRBJ1-1; D unresolved. The V end was cut by 4 bases, the J end by 1 base, with 16 bases between. The CDR3 has 16 residues. CDR1 LNHDA and CDR2 SQIVND come from the germline V gene (reference sequence). The CDR3 loop is CASSRVAGLGNTEAFF. The CDR3 region has the DNA TGTGCCAGTAGTAGGGTAGCGGGTCTTGGGAACACTGAAGCTTTCTTT.

This clonotype was recorded a few times. This chain joins TRBV18 and TRBJ2-7; TRBD1 agrees at 10 bases. Trimming cost V 4 bases and J 4 bases; bases outside gene matches: 7. The germline V gene encodes CDR1 KGHSH and CDR2 LQKENI. CDR3 length equals 15 residues. CDR3 bases: TGTGCCAGCTCACGACAGGGGGCGAATTATTACGAGCAGTACTTC. As protein: CASSRQGANYYEQYF.

In this sample, this clonotype turned up a few times. The CDR3 DNA is TGTGCCAGTAGGGCAGCGGGGGGGCCAAGGGAGCAGTTCTTC. This translates into CASRAAGGPREQFF. V is TRBV19 and J is TRBJ2-1; 10 bases are shared with TRBD2. J was trimmed by 10 bases and V by 6 bases; bases with no gene match: 9. CDR1 is LNHDA and CDR2 is SQIVND in the germline V gene (reference sequence). CDR3 size: 14 residues.